This T cell receptor (beta chain) was identified during a study of post-analysis software for immune sequencing data. TCR beta cDNA libraries had unique molecular identifiers. TCRdb re-called the PCR reads with MiXCR, one entry per CDR3 protein. The repertoire has approximately 260,000 distinct CDR3 sequences, approximately 34% of them found once; the top ten carry around 5%. This clonotype was observed at least ten times. The antigen is unknown. Overall study findings and caveats: The study found significantly lower normalized Chao1 diversity in multiple sclerosis patients than in controls. There were four or five TRBV segments more frequent in patients than controls, and TRBV5-6, TRBV5-1 and TRBV20-1 were among them.

With 0 bases removed from V and 7 bases from J, the gap between germline ends came to 8 bases. The CDR3 totals 13 residues. CDR1 SGHRS and CDR2 YFSETQ come from the germline V gene. The specimen sequenced was blood. This clonotype was sampled from a girl aged 5 to 17 with multiple sclerosis. V and J are TRBV5-1 and TRBJ2-1; no firm D call. In DNA form, the CDR3 reads TGCGCCAGCAGCTTGGTTGGTATTAATGAGCAGTTCTTC. As protein: CASSLVGINEQFF.